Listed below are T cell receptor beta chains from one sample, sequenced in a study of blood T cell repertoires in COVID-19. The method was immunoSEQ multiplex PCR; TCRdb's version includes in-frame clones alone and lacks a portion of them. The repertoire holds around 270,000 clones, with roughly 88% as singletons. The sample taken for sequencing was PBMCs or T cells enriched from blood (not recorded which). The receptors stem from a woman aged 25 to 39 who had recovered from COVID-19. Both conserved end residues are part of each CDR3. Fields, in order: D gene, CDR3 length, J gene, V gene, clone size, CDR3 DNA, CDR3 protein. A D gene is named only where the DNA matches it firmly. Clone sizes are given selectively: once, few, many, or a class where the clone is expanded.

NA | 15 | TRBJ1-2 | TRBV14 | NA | TGTGCCAGCAGCCAATCATCGACTGGCATCTATGGCTACACCTTC | CASSQSSTGIYGYTF
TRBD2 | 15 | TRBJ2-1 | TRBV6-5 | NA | TGTGCCAGCAAAATAGCGGGAGGAACGTACAATGAGCAGTTCTTC | CASKIAGGTYNEQFF
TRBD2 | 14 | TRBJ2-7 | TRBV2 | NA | TGTGCCAGCAGTGTAAAGGGACTAACCTACGAGCAGTACTTC | CASSVKGLTYEQYF
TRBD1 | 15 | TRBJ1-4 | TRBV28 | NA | TGTGCCAGCAGTTTGTCCGGGACAGGCTATGAAAAACTGTTTTTT | CASSLSGTGYEKLFF
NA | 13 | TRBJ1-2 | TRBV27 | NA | TGTGCCAGCAGCCGGGAGGGTGGCATTGGCTACACCTTC | CASSREGGIGYTF
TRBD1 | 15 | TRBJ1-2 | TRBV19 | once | TGTGCCAGTAGTTCCGACAGGGGAGGAAACTATGGCTACACCTTC | CASSSDRGGNYGYTF
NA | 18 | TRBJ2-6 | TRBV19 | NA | TGTGCCAGTAGTATAGATCATGTACGGAGCTCTGGGGCCAACGTCCTGACTTTC | CASSIDHVRSSGANVLTF
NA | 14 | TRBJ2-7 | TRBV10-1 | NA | TGCGCCAGCAGTCCCAGACAGGGAGGTTGGGAGCAGTACTTC | CASSPRQGGWEQYF
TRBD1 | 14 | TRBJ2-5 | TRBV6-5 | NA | TGTGCCAGCAGTACCGGGACAGGGCGGGAGACCCAGTACTTC | CASSTGTGRETQYF
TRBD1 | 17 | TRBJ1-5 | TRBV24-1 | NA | TGTGCCACCAGTGATTCAGGGGGACGGTGGAGCAATCAGCCCCAGCATTTT | CATSDSGGRWSNQPQHF
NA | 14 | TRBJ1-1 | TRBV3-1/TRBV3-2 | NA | TGTGCCAGCAGCCAGGCCTCAGGGATCACTGAAGCTTTCTTT | CASSQASGITEAFF
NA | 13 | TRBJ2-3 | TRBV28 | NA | TGTGCCAGCGGCGGGCAGATCACAGATACGCAGTATTTT | CASGGQITDTQYF
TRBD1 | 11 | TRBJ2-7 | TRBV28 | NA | TGTGCCAGCAGCAACAGGGGCGAGCAGTACTTC | CASSNRGEQYF
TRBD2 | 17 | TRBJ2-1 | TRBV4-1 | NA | TGCGCCAGCAGCCAAGATGGGACTAGATCCGGACGGAATGAGCAGTTCTTC | CASSQDGTRSGRNEQFF
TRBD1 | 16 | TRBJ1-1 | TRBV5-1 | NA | TGCGCCAGCAGCCCCCGGGACAGGGGTCTTGACACTGAAGCTTTCTTT | CASSPRDRGLDTEAFF
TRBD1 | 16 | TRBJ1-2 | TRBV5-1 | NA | TGCGCCAGCACCTTGCAACCGGGACAGGCGAACTATGGCTACACCTTC | CASTLQPGQANYGYTF
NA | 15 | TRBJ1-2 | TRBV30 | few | TGTGCCTGGAGTGCCCGTTTGAAGGAAACGGGGGGCTACACCTTC | CAWSARLKETGGYTF
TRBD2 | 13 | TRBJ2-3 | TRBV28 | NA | TGTGCCTGGGCGCGGGGGGACACAGATACGCAGTATTTT | CAWARGDTDTQYF
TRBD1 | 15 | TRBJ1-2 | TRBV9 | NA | TGTGCCAGCAGCCCGTCGGGACAGGGAGATTTGGGCTACACCTTC | CASSPSGQGDLGYTF
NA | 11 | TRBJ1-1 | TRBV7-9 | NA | TGTGCCGGGAGGGCGAACACTGAAGCTTTCTTT | CAGRANTEAFF
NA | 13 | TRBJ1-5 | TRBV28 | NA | TGTGCCAGCAGACAGGCCCTTAATCAGCCCCAGCATTTT | CASRQALNQPQHF
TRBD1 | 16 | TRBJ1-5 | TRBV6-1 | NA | TGTGCCAGCAGTGGCGGACAGGGGGCACCTTATCAGCCCCAGCATTTT | CASSGGQGAPYQPQHF
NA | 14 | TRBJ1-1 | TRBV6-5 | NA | TGTGCCAGCAGTTACAAACAGGGTTGGACTGAAGCTTTCTTT | CASSYKQGWTEAFF
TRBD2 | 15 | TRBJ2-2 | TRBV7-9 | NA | TGTGCCAGCAGACGACTAGCGGGAGTCTCCGGGGAGCTGTTTTTT | CASRRLAGVSGELFF
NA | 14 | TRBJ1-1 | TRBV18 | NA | TGTGCCAGCTCACCGCAGACAGATAACACTGAAGCTTTCTTT | CASSPQTDNTEAFF
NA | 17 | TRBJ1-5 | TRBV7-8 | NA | TGTGCCAGCAGCTTGGTGGGGGGACTAAGGGTCAATCAGCCCCAGCATTTT | CASSLVGGLRVNQPQHF
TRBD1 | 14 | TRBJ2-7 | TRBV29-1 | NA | TGCAGCGTTGGTGTTGGACAGGTAATCTACGAGCAGTACTTC | CSVGVGQVIYEQYF
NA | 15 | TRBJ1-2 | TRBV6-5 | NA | TGTGCCAGCAGTCGTCTGCCCCGGGGGGGCTGGGGCTACACCTTC | CASSRLPRGGWGYTF
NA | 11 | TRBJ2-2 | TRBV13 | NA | TGTGCCACCCAGGTTACCGGGGAGCTGTTTTTT | CATQVTGELFF
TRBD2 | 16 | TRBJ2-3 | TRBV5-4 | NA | TGTGCCAGCAGCCTAGCGGGGGCCCCTGTGGGAGATACGCAGTATTTT | CASSLAGAPVGDTQYF
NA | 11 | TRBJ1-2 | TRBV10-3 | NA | TGTGCCTTCTCTGGCGGGTATGGCTACACCTTC | CAFSGGYGYTF
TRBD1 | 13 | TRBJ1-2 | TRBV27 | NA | TGTGCCAGCAGTTCAGGACAGGTGGATGGCTACACCTTC | CASSSGQVDGYTF
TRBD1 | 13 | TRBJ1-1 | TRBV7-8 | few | TGTGCCAGCAGCTGGGACAGGGGGGTTGAAGCTTTCTTT | CASSWDRGVEAFF
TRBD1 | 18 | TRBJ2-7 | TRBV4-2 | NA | TGTGCCAGCAGCCAAATAAACGTGGGACAGCGACTAAGCTACGAGCAGTACTTC | CASSQINVGQRLSYEQYF
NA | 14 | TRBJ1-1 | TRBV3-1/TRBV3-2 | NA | TGTGCCAGCAGTCCCGCGGGGGGGAACACTGAAGCTTTCTTT | CASSPAGGNTEAFF
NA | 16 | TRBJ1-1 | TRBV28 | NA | TGTGCCAGCAGTTTCCGATACTCGGGAAAGAACACTGAAGCTTTCTTT | CASSFRYSGKNTEAFF
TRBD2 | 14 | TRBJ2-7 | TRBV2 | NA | TGTGCCAGCAGTGAAGGGCGGGAGATCAACGAGCAGTACTTC | CASSEGREINEQYF
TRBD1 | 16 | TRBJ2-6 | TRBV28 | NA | TGTGCCAGCAGTCATCCAGGGGGAACTGGGGCCAACGTCCTGACTTTC | CASSHPGGTGANVLTF
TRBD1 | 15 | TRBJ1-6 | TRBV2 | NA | TGTGCCAGCAGAAGGCGGACAGGGGGGGGATCACCCCTCCACTTT | CASRRRTGGGSPLHF
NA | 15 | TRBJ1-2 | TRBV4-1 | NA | TGCGCCAGCAGCCCAGGACAAGCAGGCAACTATGGCTACACCTTC | CASSPGQAGNYGYTF
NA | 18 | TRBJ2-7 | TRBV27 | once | TGTGCCAGCAGTTTATCCCTCAACACCGGCGGGATGGTGAGGGAGCAGTACTTC | CASSLSLNTGGMVREQYF
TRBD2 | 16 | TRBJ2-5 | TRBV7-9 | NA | TGTGCCAGCAGCTTATGGATAAGCGGGGGTAAAGAGACCCAGTACTTC | CASSLWISGGKETQYF
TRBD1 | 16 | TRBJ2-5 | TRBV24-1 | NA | TGTGCCACCAGTGAGGGACAGCTCATCACCCAAGAGACCCAGTACTTC | CATSEGQLITQETQYF
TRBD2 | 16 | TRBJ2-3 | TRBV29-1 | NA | TGCAGCGTTGAAGGAATGAGGGGAGGGTCCACAGATACGCAGTATTTT | CSVEGMRGGSTDTQYF
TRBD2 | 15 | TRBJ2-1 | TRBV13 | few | TGTGCCAGCAGCTTAGCCCGGGGGGGCCTTAATGAGCAGTTCTTC | CASSLARGGLNEQFF
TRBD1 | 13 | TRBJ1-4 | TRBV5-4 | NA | TGTGCCGGACAGGGGGCCCTCAATGAAAAACTGTTTTTT | CAGQGALNEKLFF
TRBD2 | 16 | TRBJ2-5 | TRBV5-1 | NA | TGCGCCAGCAGCTTGGCCGGCGGGGGGCTCGGGGAGACCCAGTACTTC | CASSLAGGGLGETQYF
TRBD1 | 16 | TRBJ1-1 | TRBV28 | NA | TGTGCCAGCAGGGTTTCCCCCCTGACAGGGGGGACTGAAGCTTTCTTT | CASRVSPLTGGTEAFF
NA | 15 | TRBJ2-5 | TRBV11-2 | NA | TGTGCCAGCAGTTCCAGGGGGGTCGGGGGAGAGACCCAGTACTTC | CASSSRGVGGETQYF
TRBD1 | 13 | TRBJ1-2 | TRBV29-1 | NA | TGCAGCGTCGGACAGGGTGTATGGTATGGCTACACCTTC | CSVGQGVWYGYTF
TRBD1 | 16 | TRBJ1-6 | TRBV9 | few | TGTGCCAGCAGCAACTACCCCGGGACAGGGTATTCACCCCTCCACTTT | CASSNYPGTGYSPLHF